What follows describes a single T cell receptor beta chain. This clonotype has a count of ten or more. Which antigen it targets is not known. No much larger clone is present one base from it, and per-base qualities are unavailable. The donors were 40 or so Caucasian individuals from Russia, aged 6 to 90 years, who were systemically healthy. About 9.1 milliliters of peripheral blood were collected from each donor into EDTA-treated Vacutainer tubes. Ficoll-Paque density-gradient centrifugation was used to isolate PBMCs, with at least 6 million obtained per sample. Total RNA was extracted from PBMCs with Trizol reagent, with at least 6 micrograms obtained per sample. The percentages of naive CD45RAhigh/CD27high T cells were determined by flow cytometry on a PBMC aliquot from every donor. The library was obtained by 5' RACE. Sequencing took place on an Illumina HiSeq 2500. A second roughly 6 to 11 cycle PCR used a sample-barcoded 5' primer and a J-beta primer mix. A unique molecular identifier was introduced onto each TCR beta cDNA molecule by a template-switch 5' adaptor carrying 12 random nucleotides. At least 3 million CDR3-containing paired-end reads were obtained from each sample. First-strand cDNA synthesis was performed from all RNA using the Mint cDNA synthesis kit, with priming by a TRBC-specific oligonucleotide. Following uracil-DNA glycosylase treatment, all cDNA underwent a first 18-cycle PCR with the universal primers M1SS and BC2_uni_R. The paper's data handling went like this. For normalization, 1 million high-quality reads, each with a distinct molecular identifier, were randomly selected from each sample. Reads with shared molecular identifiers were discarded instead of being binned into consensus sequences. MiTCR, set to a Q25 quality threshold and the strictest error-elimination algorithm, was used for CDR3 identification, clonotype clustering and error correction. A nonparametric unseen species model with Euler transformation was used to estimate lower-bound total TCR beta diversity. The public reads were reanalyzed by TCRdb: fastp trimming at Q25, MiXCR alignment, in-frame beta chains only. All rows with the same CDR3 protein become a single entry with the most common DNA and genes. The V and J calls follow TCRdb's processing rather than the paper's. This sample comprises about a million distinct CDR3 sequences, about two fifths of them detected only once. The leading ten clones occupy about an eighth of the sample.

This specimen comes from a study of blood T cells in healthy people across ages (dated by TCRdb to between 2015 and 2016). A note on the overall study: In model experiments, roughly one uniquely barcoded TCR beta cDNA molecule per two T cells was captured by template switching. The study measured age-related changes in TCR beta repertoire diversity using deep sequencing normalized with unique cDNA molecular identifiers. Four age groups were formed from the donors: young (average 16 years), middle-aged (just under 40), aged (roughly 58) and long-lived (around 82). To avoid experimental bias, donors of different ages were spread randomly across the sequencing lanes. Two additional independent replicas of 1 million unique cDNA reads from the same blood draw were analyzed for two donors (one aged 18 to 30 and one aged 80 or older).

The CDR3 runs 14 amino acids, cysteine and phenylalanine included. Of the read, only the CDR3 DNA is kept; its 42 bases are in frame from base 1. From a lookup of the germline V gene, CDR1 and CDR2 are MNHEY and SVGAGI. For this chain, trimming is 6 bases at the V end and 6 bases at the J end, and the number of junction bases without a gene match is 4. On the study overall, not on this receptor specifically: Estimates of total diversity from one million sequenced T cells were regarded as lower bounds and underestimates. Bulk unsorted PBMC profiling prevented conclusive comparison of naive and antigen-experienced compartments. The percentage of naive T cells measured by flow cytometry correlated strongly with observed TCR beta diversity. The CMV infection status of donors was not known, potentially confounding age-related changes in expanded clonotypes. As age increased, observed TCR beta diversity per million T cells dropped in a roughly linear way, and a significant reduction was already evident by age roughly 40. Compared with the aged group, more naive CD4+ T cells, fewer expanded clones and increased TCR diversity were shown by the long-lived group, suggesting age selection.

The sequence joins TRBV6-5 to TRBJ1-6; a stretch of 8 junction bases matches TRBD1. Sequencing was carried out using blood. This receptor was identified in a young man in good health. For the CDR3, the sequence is CASSLDRANSPLHF. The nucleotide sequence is TGTGCCAGCAGCCTGGACAGGGCTAATTCACCCCTCCACTTT.